The clone carrying this TCR beta chain was seen many times. RNA transcripts served as the template for amplifying TCR beta CDR3 regions. HTBI primers were the set used in a first-round RT-PCR of the TCR CDR3. One entry per CDR3 protein, called by TCRdb with MiXCR from the multiplex PCR reads. The data show more than 350,000 distinct CDR3 sequences, with approximately 18% seen just once and 30% to 40% held by the top ten. The sample is drawn from a study of T cells in Graves' hyperthyroidism and ophthalmopathy. Sequencing was performed on blood. This sequence was found in a woman aged 25 to 45 with Graves' hyperthyroidism that later progressed to Graves' ophthalmopathy.

CDR3: CASTPRPAGYGYTF. The CDR3 bases are TGTGCCAGCACCCCTCGGCCCGCTGGCTATGGCTACACCTTC. V gene TRBV6-1 combines with J gene TRBJ1-2; no firm D call. This CDR3 contains 14 residues. The V end lost 7 bases, the J end lost 4 bases, and 16 bases lay between the germline ends. Germline CDR1 reads MNHNS; CDR2 reads SASEGT.